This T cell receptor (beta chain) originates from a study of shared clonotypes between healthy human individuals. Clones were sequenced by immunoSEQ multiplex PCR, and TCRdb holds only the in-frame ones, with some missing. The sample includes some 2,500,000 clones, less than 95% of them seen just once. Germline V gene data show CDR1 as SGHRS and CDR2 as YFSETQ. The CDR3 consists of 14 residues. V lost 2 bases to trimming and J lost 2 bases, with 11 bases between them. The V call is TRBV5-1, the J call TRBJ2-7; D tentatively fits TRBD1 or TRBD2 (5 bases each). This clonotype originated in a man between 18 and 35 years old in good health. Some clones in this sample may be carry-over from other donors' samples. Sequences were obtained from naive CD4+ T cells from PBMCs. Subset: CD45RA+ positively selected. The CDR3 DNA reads TGCGCCAGCAGCTTACCGGGACGGACCTACGAGCAGTACTTC. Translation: CASSLPGRTYEQYF.